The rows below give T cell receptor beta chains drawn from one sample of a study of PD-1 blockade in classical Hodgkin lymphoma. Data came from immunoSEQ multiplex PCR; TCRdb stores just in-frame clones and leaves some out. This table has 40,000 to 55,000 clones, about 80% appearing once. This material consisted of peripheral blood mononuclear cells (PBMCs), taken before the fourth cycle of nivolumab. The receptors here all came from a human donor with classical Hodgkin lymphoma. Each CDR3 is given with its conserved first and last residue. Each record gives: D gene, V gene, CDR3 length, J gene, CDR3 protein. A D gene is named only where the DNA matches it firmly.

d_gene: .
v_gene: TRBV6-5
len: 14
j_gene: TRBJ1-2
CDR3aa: CASSYSRGTKGYTF

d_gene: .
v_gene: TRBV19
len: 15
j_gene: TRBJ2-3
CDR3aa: CASSGLDESTDTQYF

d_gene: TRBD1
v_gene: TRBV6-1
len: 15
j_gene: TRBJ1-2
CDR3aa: CASSDNSQGAPGYTF

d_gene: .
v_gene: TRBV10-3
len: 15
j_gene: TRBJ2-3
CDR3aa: CAISDAQASTDTQYF

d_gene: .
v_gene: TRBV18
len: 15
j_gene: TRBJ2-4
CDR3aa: CASSPPTLAKNIQYF

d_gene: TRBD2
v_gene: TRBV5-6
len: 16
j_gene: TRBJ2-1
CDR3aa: CASSPDSGSHYNEQFF

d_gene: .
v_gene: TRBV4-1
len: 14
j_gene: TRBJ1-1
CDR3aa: CASSQEPRTAEAFF

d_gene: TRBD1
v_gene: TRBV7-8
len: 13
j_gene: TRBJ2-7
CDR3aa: CASSLDRGSEQYF

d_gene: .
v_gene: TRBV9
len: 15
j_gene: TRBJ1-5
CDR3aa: CASSVGGNSNQPQHF

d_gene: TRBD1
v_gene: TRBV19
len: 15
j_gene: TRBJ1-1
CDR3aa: CASSIGGQLNTEAFF

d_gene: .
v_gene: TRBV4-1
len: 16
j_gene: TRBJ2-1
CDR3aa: CASSQDRSGSYNEQFF

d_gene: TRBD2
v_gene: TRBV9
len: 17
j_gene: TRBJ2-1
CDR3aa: CASSADGGTSGVNEQFF

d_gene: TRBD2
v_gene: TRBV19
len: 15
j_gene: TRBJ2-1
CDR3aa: CASSIRLADYNEQFF

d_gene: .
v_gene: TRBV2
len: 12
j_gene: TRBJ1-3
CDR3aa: CASSQQGDTIYF

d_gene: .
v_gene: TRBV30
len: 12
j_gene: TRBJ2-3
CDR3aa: CAWTGRTDTQYF

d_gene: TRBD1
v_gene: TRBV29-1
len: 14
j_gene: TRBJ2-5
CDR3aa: CSAETGKDQETQYF

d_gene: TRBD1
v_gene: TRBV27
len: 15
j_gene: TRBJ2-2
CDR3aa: CASSLRDRGTGELFF

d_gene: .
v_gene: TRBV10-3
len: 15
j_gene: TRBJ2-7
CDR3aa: CAISEVLIKGPEQYF

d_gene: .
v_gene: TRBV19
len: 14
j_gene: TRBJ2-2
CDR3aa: CASRDSYITGELFF

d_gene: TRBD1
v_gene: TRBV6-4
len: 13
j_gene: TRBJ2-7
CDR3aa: CASSAGGSYEQYF

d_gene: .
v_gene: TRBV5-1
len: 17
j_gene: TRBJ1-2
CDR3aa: CASSSLSGGGVYYGYTF

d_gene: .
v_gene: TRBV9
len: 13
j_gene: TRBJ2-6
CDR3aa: CASSVDRANVLTF

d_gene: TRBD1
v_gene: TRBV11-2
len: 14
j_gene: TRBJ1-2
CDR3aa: CASSLSTGQGGYTF

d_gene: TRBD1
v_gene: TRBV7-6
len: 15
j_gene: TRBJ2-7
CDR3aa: CASSLLGQGPYEQYF

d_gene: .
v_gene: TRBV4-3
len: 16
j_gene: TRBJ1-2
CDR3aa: CASSQDPSGEAYGYTF

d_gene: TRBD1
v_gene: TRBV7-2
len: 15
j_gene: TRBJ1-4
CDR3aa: CASSSGQATNEKLFF

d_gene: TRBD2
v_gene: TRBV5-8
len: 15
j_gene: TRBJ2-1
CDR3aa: CASSLIAGGVNEQFF

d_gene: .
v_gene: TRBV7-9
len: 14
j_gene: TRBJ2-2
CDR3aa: CASSPPSNTGELFF

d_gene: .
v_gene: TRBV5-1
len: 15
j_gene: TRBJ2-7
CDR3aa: CASSLEPGSSYEQYF

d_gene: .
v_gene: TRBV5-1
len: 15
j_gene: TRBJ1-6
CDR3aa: CASSLDRVDNSPLHF

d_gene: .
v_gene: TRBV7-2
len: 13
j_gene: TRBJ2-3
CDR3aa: CASSLVLSDTQYF

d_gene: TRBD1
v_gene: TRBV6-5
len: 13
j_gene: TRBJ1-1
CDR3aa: CATSQGRGTEAFF

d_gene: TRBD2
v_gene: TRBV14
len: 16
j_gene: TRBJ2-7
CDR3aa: CASSQGGSGRSSEQYF

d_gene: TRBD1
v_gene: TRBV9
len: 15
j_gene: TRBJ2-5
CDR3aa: CASSYAGQGQETQYF

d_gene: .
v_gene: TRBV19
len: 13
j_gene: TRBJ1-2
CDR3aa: CASSIRIQNGYTF

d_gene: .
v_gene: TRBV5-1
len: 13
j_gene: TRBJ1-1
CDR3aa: CASSFVGDTEAFF

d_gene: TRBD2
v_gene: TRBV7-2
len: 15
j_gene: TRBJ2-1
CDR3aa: CASSLVPGGNNEQFF

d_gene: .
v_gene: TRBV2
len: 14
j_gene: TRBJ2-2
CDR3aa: CAVGGRANTGELFF

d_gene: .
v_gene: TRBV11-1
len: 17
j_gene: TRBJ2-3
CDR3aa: CASSLRLEGGSTDTQYF

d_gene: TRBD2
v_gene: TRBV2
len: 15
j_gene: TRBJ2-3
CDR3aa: CASSGLAGGIDTQYF

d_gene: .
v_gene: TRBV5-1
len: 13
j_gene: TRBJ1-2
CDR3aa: CASSLGMGYGYTF

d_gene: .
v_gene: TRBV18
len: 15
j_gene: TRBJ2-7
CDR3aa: CASSQGTHDTYEQYF

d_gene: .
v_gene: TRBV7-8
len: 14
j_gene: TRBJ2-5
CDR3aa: CASTLGGRTETQYF

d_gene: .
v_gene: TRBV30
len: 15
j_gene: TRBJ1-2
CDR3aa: CAWSVLYRANYGYTF

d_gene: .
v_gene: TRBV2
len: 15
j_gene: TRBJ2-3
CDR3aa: CASSVQGRVTDTQYF